A selection of T cell receptor beta chains follows, all from one sample in a study of T cell changes during pregnancy in multiple sclerosis. The table came from immunoSEQ multiplex PCR; TCRdb's copy has only in-frame clones and leaves some out. The sample records under 110,000 clones, less than 95% being singletons. This specimen was peripheral blood, taken before pregnancy. These receptors were taken from a female donor with multiple sclerosis, enrolled in a pregnancy study. CDR3s include the opening cysteine and the closing phenylalanine or tryptophan. D genes are given only for firm matches. Rows give clone size only sometimes, using once, few, many, or a class for an expanded clone.

NA TRBJ1-2 TRBV6-6 TRBD1 CASGEQGANYGYTF TGTGCCAGCGGGGAACAGGGGGCAAACTATGGCTACACCTTC
NA TRBJ1-6 TRBV2 TRBD1 CASTSQNRGNSPLHF TGTGCCAGCACCTCACAAAACAGGGGAAATTCACCCCTCCACTTT
NA TRBJ1-4 TRBV18 TRBD1 CASTTGGITNEKLFF TGTGCCAGCACGACAGGGGGCATAACTAATGAAAAACTGTTTTTT
NA TRBJ2-7 TRBV28 NA CASSLGGATGYEQYF TGTGCCAGCAGTTTAGGGGGGGCCACTGGGTACGAGCAGTACTTC
NA TRBJ2-7 TRBV27 NA CASRDTGTYEQYF TGTGCCAGCAGAGACACAGGAACCTACGAGCAGTACTTC
NA TRBJ1-2 TRBV19 TRBD1 CASSIGGGFGYTF TGTGCCAGTAGTATTGGAGGGGGCTTTGGCTACACCTTC
NA TRBJ1-2 TRBV2 NA CAAGSNNYGYTF TGTGCCGCCGGTAGTAATAACTATGGCTACACCTTC
NA TRBJ2-5 TRBV5-4 TRBD1 CASSLIQGATIVTQYF TGTGCCAGCAGCTTGATCCAGGGGGCGACGATAGTGACCCAGTACTTC
NA TRBJ2-7 TRBV5-4 TRBD2 CASSLAPRSGRAGEQYF TGTGCCAGCAGCTTGGCCCCCCGGAGCGGGAGGGCAGGCGAGCAGTACTTC
NA TRBJ1-3 TRBV7-2 NA CASRGGGGNTIYF TGTGCCAGCAGGGGAGGTGGTGGAAACACCATATATTTT
NA TRBJ1-6 TRBV28 NA CASKSRGSYNSPLHF TGTGCCAGCAAATCCCGGGGCTCCTATAATTCACCCCTCCACTTT
NA TRBJ1-2 TRBV10-2 NA CASSEQLNYGYTF TGCGCCAGCAGTGAACAGCTTAACTATGGCTACACCTTC
NA TRBJ2-3 TRBV19 TRBD2 CASSIRREGTDTQYF TGTGCCAGTAGTATTCGACGGGAGGGCACAGATACGCAGTATTTT
NA TRBJ2-7 TRBV6-1 NA CASSAPGSLLEYF TGTGCCAGCAGTGCCCCGGGGAGCTTGTTGGAGTACTTC
NA TRBJ1-1 TRBV19 NA CASSQEGRTEAFF TGTGCCAGTAGTCAGGAGGGGCGGACTGAAGCTTTCTTT
few TRBJ1-2 TRBV4-3 TRBD1 CASSQGTGISYYTF TGCGCCAGCAGCCAAGGGACAGGGATTTCGTACTACACCTTC
NA TRBJ1-6 TRBV6-5 NA CASSYSDRRSPLHF TGTGCCAGCAGTTACTCTGACAGGCGGTCACCCCTCCACTTT
NA TRBJ1-1 TRBV5-5 NA CASGHTENPSLNTEAFF TGTGCCAGCGGCCATACAGAGAACCCCTCTCTGAACACTGAAGCTTTCTTT
NA TRBJ1-4 TRBV7-6 NA CASSFGGSMWVEEKLFF TGTGCCAGCAGCTTTGGGGGGAGCATGTGGGTTGAGGAAAAACTGTTTTTT
NA TRBJ2-7 TRBV11-2 NA CASSLGGSDYEQYF TGTGCCAGCAGCTTAGGAGGGAGCGACTACGAGCAGTACTTC
once TRBJ2-1 TRBV5-5 NA CASTKQGVSNNEQFF TGTGCCAGCACTAAACAGGGAGTAAGCAACAATGAGCAGTTCTTC
NA TRBJ2-7 TRBV19 TRBD2 CASSSLASGIPHEQYF TGTGCCAGTAGTAGCCTGGCTAGCGGGATCCCTCATGAGCAGTACTTC
NA TRBJ1-6 TRBV30 NA CAWTPSYNSPLHF TGTGCCTGGACCCCATCCTATAATTCACCCCTCCACTTT
NA TRBJ1-5 TRBV19 NA CASSIGRGRGNQPQHF TGTGCCAGTAGTATAGGGCGGGGGCGAGGCAATCAGCCCCAGCATTTT
NA TRBJ2-1 TRBV9 NA CASSVTSDVYNEQFF TGTGCCAGCAGCGTTACCAGCGACGTCTACAATGAGCAGTTCTTC
NA TRBJ1-2 TRBV4-3 NA CASSQDVGGYYGYTF TGCGCCAGCAGCCAAGATGTGGGGGGTTACTATGGCTACACCTTC
NA TRBJ2-3 TRBV9 NA CASSHGGTTDTQYF TGTGCCAGCAGCCACGGCGGAACGACAGATACGCAGTATTTT
NA TRBJ2-1 TRBV28 NA CASRHLRGGNEQFF TGTGCCAGCAGGCATCTAAGGGGGGGGAATGAGCAGTTCTTC
NA TRBJ1-1 TRBV2 NA CASSEGGVAFF TGTGCCAGCAGTGAGGGGGGTGTAGCTTTCTTT
NA TRBJ2-2 TRBV6-4 NA CASSLAYGTGELFF TGTGCCAGCAGTCTCGCGTATGGCACCGGGGAGCTGTTTTTT
NA TRBJ2-2 TRBV5-4 NA CASSHGGSGTGELFF TGTGCCAGCAGCCACGGGGGTAGCGGCACCGGGGAGCTGTTTTTT
NA TRBJ1-1 TRBV27 NA CASLRGTEAFF TGTGCCAGCCTTAGGGGCACTGAAGCTTTCTTT
NA TRBJ2-7 TRBV14 NA CASSLYREVAVGEQYF TGTGCCAGCAGCCTTTACAGGGAAGTGGCGGTCGGGGAGCAGTACTTC
once TRBJ2-1 TRBV7-2 TRBD2 CASRRTSGGVNNEQFF TGTGCCAGCAGGCGGACTAGCGGGGGGGTCAACAATGAGCAGTTCTTC
NA TRBJ2-5 TRBV4-2 TRBD2 CASSQGLGVETQYF TGTGCCAGCAGCCAGGGACTAGGCGTAGAGACCCAGTACTTC
NA TRBJ1-2 TRBV5-6 NA CASSPLGGQIYGYTF TGTGCCAGCAGCCCCCTCGGGGGGCAGATCTATGGCTACACCTTC
NA TRBJ2-2 TRBV5-4 TRBD2 CASSSTSGGAGGELFF TGTGCCAGCAGCTCGACTAGCGGGGGGGCTGGCGGGGAGCTGTTTTTT
once TRBJ2-1 TRBV28 TRBD2 CASSFASGRFGEQFF TGTGCCAGCAGTTTCGCTAGCGGGAGGTTCGGTGAGCAGTTCTTC
NA TRBJ1-4 TRBV7-8 TRBD1 CASSFAGQTNEKLFF TGTGCCAGCAGCTTCGCGGGACAGACTAATGAAAAACTGTTTTTT
NA TRBJ1-1 TRBV27 TRBD1 CASSKFSTGRTEAFF TGTGCCAGCAGTAAATTTTCGACAGGGAGGACTGAAGCTTTCTTT
NA TRBJ2-7 TRBV6-1 TRBD2 CASRPRGVAYEQYF TGTGCCAGCAGGCCACGGGGGGTTGCCTACGAGCAGTACTTC
NA TRBJ2-2 TRBV20-1 NA CSATNTGELFF TGCAGTGCCACAAACACCGGGGAGCTGTTTTTT
few TRBJ1-1 TRBV18 TRBD1 CASSPRRDRGEAFF TGTGCCAGCTCCCCCCGCCGGGACAGAGGTGAAGCTTTCTTT
NA TRBJ2-1 TRBV7-2 TRBD2 CASSLTMLAAYNEQFF TGTGCCAGCAGCTTAACCATGCTAGCGGCATACAATGAGCAGTTCTTC
NA TRBJ2-1 TRBV29-1 NA CSVRKTGNEQFF TGCAGCGTTCGAAAGACAGGCAATGAGCAGTTCTTC
NA TRBJ2-5 TRBV6-1 NA CASSENRPQETQYF TGTGCCAGCAGTGAAAACAGGCCACAAGAGACCCAGTACTTC
NA TRBJ2-1 TRBV19 NA CASSTPPSRGFSNEQFF TGTGCCAGTAGTACACCACCCTCTCGGGGATTTAGCAATGAGCAGTTCTTC
NA TRBJ2-7 TRBV5-1 NA CASSLALSTGRTYEQYF TGCGCCAGCAGCTTGGCCCTCTCGACAGGACGAACCTACGAGCAGTACTTC
NA TRBJ2-1 TRBV4-1 NA CASSQGLLSSYNEQFF TGCGCCAGCAGCCAAGGACTGCTCAGCTCCTACAATGAGCAGTTCTTC
NA TRBJ1-2 TRBV9 NA CASGRGDNYGYTF TGTGCCAGCGGGAGGGGGGACAACTATGGCTACACCTTC
NA TRBJ2-7 TRBV27 TRBD2 CASSPGRGISYEQYF TGTGCCAGCAGCCCCGGGCGGGGGATCTCCTACGAGCAGTACTTC
NA TRBJ1-1 TRBV27 NA CASRDTSIRATEAFF TGTGCCAGCAGGGACACCTCCATCAGGGCCACTGAAGCTTTCTTT
NA TRBJ1-2 TRBV19 NA CASSMSGGSVRGYTF TGTGCCAGTAGTATGTCGGGGGGCAGCGTGAGGGGCTACACCTTC
NA TRBJ2-3 TRBV2 NA CASSETGLSTDTQYF TGTGCCAGCAGTGAAACGGGACTTAGCACAGATACGCAGTATTTT
NA TRBJ1-1 TRBV6-1 NA CASSGNQGYTEAFF TGTGCCAGCAGTGGCAATCAGGGGTACACTGAAGCTTTCTTT
NA TRBJ2-7 TRBV7-3 TRBD2 CASSSDPGLAGEQYF TGTGCCAGCAGCTCAGACCCGGGACTAGCCGGCGAGCAGTACTTC
NA TRBJ2-7 TRBV9 TRBD2 CASSLLAGGFSEQYF TGTGCCAGCAGTCTACTAGCGGGGGGATTCTCCGAGCAGTACTTC
NA TRBJ1-1 TRBV5-4 TRBD1 CASSWTGGSGEAFF TGTGCCAGCAGCTGGACAGGGGGGTCTGGTGAAGCTTTCTTT
NA TRBJ2-1 TRBV7-2 NA CASSRERIGEQFF TGTGCCAGCAGTCGTGAGCGGATAGGTGAGCAGTTCTTC
NA TRBJ1-1 TRBV14 TRBD1 CASSNRDRGKTEAFF TGTGCCAGCAGCAATAGGGACAGGGGTAAGACTGAAGCTTTCTTT